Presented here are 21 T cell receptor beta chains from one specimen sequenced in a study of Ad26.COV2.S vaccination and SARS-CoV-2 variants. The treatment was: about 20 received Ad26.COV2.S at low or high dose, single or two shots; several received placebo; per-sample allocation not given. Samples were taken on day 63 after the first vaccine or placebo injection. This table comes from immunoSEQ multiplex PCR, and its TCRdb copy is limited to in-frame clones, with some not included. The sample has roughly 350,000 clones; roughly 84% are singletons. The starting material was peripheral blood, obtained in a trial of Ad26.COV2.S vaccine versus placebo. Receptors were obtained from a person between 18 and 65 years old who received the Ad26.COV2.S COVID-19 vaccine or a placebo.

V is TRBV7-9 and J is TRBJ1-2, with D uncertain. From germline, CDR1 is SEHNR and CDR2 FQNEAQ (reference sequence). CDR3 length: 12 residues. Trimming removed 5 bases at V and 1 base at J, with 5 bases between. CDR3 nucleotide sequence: TGTGCCAGCAGCCTAGTTAACTATGGCTACACCTTC. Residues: CASSLVNYGYTF.

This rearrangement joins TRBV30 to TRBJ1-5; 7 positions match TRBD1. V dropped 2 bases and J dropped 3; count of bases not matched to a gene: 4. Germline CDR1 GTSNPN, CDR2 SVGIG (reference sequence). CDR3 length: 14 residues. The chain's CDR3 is CAWSPGGYNQPQHF. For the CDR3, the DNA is TGTGCCTGGAGTCCAGGGGGGTACAATCAGCCCCAGCATTTT. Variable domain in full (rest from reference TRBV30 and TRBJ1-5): SQTIHQWPATLVQPVGSPLSLECTVEGTSNPNLYWYRQAAGRGLQLLFYSVGIGQISSEVPQNLSASRPQDRQFILSSKKLLLSDSGFYLCAWSPGGYNQPQHFGDGTRLSIL.

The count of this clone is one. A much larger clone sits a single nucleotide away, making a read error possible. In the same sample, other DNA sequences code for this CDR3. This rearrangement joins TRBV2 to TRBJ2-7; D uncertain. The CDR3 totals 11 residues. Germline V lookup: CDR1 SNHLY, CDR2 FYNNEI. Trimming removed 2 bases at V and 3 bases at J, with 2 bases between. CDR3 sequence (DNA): TGTGCCAGCAGTGAAAACTACGAGCAGTACTTC. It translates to CASSENYEQYF.

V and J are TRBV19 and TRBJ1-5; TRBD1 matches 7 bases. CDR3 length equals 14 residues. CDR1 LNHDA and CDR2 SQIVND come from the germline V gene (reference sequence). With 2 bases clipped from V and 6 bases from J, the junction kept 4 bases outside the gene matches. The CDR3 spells CASSILTGIQPQHF. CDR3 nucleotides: TGTGCCAGTAGTATACTGACAGGGATTCAGCCCCAGCATTTT. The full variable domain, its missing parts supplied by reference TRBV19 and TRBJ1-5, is DGGITQSPKYLFRKEGQNVTLSCEQNLNHDAMYWYRQDPGQGLRLIYYSQIVNDFQKGDIAEGYSVSREKKESFPLTVTSAQKNPTAFYLCASSILTGIQPQHFGDGTRLSIL.

CDR3 sequence: CASSNPGTSGDYEQYF. DNA for the CDR3: TGTGCCAGCAGCAACCCTGGGACTAGCGGGGACTACGAGCAGTACTTC. The genes are TRBV7-2 and TRBJ2-7; 13 bases are shared with TRBD2. Germline lookup yields CDR1 SGHTA and CDR2 FQGNSA. With V trimmed by 5 bases and J by 3 bases, 7 bases remained unmatched. The CDR3 runs to 16 residues.

CDR3 loop: CASSIGGGGAVRDEQYF. The CDR3, as DNA: TGTGCCAGTAGTATAGGAGGCGGGGGGGCCGTCCGGGACGAGCAGTACTTC. The chain has TRBV19 and TRBJ2-7; the match to TRBD2 covers 9 bases. Unmatched junction bases numbered 12, after V lost 1 base and J lost 5 bases. CDR3 size: 17 residues. In germline, CDR1 is LNHDA, CDR2 SQIVND (reference sequence). The whole variable domain, remainder taken from reference TRBV19 and TRBJ2-7, is DGGITQSPKYLFRKEGQNVTLSCEQNLNHDAMYWYRQDPGQGLRLIYYSQIVNDFQKGDIAEGYSVSREKKESFPLTVTSAQKNPTAFYLCASSIGGGGAVRDEQYFGPGTRLTVT.

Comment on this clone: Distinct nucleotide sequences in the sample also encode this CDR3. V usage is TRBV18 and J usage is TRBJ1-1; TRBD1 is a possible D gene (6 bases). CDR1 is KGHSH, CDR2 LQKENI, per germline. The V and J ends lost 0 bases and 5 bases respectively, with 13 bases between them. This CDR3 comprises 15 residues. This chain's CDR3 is CASSPPSRGGTEAFF. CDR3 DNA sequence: TGTGCCAGCTCACCACCGAGTAGGGGGGGAACTGAAGCTTTCTTT.

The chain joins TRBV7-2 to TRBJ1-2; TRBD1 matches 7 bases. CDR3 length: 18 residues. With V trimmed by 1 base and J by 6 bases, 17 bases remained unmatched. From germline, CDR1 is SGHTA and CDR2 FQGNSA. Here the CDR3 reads CASSLGSRGQVGANGYTF. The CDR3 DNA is TGTGCCAGCAGCTTAGGGTCGAGGGGGCAAGTCGGTGCTAATGGCTACACCTTC.

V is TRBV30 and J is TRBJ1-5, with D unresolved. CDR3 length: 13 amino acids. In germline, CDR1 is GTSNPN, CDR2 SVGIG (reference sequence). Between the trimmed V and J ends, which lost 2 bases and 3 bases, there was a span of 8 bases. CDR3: CAWSLQTNQPQHF. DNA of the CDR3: TGTGCCTGGAGTTTGCAGACCAATCAGCCCCAGCATTTT.

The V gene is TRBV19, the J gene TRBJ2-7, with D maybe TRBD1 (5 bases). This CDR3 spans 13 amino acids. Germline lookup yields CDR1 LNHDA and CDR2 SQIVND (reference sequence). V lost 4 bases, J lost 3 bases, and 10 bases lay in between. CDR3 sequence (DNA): TGTGCCAGTAGTACTTTGACAGACTACGAGCAGTACTTC. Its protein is CASSTLTDYEQYF.

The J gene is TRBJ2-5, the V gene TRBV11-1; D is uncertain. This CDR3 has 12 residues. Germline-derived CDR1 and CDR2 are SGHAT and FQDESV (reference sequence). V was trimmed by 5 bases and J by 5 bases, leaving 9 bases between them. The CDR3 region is CASSVPRETQYF. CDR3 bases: TGTGCCAGCAGCGTCCCTAGGGAGACCCAGTACTTC.

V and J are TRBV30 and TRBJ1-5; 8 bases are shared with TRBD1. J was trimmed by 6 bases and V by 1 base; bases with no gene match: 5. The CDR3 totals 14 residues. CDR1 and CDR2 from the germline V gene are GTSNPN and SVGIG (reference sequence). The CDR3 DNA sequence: TGTGCCTGGAGTGGCAGGGGGCTGTTTCAGCCCCAGCATTTT. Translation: CAWSGRGLFQPQHF.

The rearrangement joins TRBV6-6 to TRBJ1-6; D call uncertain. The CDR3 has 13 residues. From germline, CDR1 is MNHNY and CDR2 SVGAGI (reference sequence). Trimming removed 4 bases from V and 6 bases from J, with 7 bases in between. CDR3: CASSSQINSPLHF. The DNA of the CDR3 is TGTGCCAGCAGTTCGCAGATTAATTCACCCCTCCACTTT.

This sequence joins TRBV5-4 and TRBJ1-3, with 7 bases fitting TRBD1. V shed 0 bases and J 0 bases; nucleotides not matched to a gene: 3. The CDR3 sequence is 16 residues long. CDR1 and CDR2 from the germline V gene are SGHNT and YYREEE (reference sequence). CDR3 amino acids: CASSLGGQSSGNTIYF. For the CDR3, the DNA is TGTGCCAGCAGCTTGGGGGGACAGAGCTCTGGAAACACCATATATTTT.

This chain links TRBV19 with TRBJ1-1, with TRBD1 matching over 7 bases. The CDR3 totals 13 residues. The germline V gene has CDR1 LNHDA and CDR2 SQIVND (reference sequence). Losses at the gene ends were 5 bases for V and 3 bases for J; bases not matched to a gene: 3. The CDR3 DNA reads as TGTGCCAGTAGTCTTACAGGGGACACTGAAGCTTTCTTT. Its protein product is CASSLTGDTEAFF.

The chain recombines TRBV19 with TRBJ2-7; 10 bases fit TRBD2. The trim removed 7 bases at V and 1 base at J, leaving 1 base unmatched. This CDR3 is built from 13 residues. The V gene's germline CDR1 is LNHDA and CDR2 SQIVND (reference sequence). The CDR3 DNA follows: TGTGCCAGTAAGACTAGCGGGTCCTACGAGCAGTACTTC. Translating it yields CASKTSGSYEQYF. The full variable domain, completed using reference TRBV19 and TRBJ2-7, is DGGITQSPKYLFRKEGQNVTLSCEQNLNHDAMYWYRQDPGQGLRLIYYSQIVNDFQKGDIAEGYSVSREKKESFPLTVTSAQKNPTAFYLCASKTSGSYEQYFGPGTRLTVT.

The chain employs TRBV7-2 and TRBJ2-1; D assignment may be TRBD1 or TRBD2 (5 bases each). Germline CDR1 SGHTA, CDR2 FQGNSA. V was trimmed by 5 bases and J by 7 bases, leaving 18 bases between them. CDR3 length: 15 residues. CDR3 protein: CASSRGLIWGNEQFF. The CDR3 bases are TGTGCCAGCAGCCGGGGCCTCATCTGGGGTAATGAGCAGTTCTTC.

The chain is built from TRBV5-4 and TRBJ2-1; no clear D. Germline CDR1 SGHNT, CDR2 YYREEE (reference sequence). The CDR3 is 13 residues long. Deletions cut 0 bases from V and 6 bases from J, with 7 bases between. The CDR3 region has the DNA TGTGCCAGCAGCTTGGAAATCCCCAATGAGCAGTTCTTC. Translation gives CASSLEIPNEQFF.

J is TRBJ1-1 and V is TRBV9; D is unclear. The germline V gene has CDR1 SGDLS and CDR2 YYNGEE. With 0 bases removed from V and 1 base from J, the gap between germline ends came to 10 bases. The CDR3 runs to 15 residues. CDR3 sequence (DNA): TGTGCCAGCAGCGTAGAAGCGGCAGGGAACACTGAAGCTTTCTTT. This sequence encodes CASSVEAAGNTEAFF.

In DNA, the CDR3 is TGTGCCAGCAGCCAATGGACAGGGGAGAACACTGAAGCTTTCTTT. Translated, it gives CASSQWTGENTEAFF. The V and J genes are TRBV4-2 and TRBJ1-1, with 9 bases identical to TRBD1. J lost 1 base, V lost 2 bases, and 2 bases had no gene match. The CDR3 is 15 amino acids. Germline CDR1 and CDR2: LGHNA and YNFKEQ.

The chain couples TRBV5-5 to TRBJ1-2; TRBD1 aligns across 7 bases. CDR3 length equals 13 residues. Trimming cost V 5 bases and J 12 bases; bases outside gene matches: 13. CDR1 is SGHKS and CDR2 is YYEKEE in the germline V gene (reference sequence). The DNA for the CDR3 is TGTGCCAGCAGACCCGGGACAGCGGACTCGGACACCTTC. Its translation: CASRPGTADSDTF.